The 20 T cell receptor beta chains listed next were all sequenced from one sample in a study of cytomegalovirus exposure and HLA in healthy donors. 60 Vbeta and 13 Jbeta primers were used in PCR. Produced via immunoSEQ multiplex PCR; TCRdb's table is partial and in-frame only. The data contain around 100,000 clones, 65% to 80% of them seen just once; the ten biggest clones take up 4.8%. The sequenced material came from PBMCs. The receptor set was obtained from a man aged 25-45 years in good health and CMV-seropositive.

The rearrangement links TRBV18 to TRBJ2-5; 7 bases are a match to TRBD2. The CDR3 has 12 amino acids. V was pared by 3 bases and J by 12 bases, with 7 bases of the junction left unmatched. CDR1 is KGHSH, CDR2 LQKENI, per germline. This CDR3 reads CASSPGGTTEYF. CDR3 DNA sequence: TGTGCCAGCTCACCCGGCGGGACTACCGAGTACTTC.

The chain employs TRBV10-3 and TRBJ1-1; TRBD1 matches at 10 bases. Losses at the gene ends were 11 bases for V and 1 base for J; bases not matched to a gene: 7. This CDR3 has 14 residues. The germline CDR1 and CDR2 sequences are ENHRY and SYGVKD. CDR3 in amino acids: CAVRQGAANTEAFF. The CDR3 DNA sequence: TGTGCCGTACGACAGGGGGCGGCGAACACTGAAGCTTTCTTT.

This CDR3 reads CASSILRQGGDTQYF. CDR3 DNA sequence: TGTGCCAGTAGTATACTACGACAGGGGGGCGATACGCAGTATTTT. This chain uses TRBV19 with TRBJ2-3; TRBD1 agrees at 9 bases. Per germline, CDR1 LNHDA and CDR2 SQIVND (reference sequence). Unmatched junction bases numbered 6, after V lost 2 bases and J lost 6 bases. The CDR3 runs to 15 residues.

The chain carries TRBV28 and TRBJ2-6, with TRBD1 matching 7 bases. With 6 bases clipped from V and 2 bases from J, the junction kept 4 bases outside the gene matches. The V gene's germline CDR1 is MDHEN and CDR2 SYDVKM. The CDR3 totals 15 residues. The CDR3 protein is CASRAQGAGANVLTF. The CDR3, as DNA: TGTGCCAGCAGGGCGCAGGGGGCTGGGGCCAACGTCCTGACTTTC.

The rearrangement links TRBV5-1 to TRBJ2-3; 7 bases are shared with TRBD1. Per the germline V gene, CDR1 is SGHRS and CDR2 is YFSETQ. V lost 4 bases and J lost 0; bases outside the gene matches: 8. The CDR3 length is 16 residues. The CDR3 here is CASSPPTGTSTDTQYF. The CDR3 DNA is TGCGCCAGCAGCCCCCCGACAGGGACGAGCACAGATACGCAGTATTTT.

This clone was picked up a small number of times. The chain is built from TRBV19 and TRBJ1-5, with 9 positions matching TRBD1. V shed 6 bases and J 6 bases; nucleotides not matched to a gene: 3. Germline V CDR1 and CDR2: LNHDA, SQIVND (reference sequence). The CDR3 has 13 residues. Written as DNA, the CDR3 is TGTGCCAGTAGCCACAGGGGGCTTCAGCCCCAGCATTTT. This translates into CASSHRGLQPQHF. Drawing the rest from reference TRBV19 and TRBJ1-5, the complete variable domain is DGGITQSPKYLFRKEGQNVTLSCEQNLNHDAMYWYRQDPGQGLRLIYYSQIVNDFQKGDIAEGYSVSREKKESFPLTVTSAQKNPTAFYLCASSHRGLQPQHFGDGTRLSIL.

J is TRBJ2-1 and V is TRBV10-3; 10 bases align to TRBD2. Losses at the gene ends were 11 bases for V and 7 bases for J; bases not matched to a gene: 8. The CDR3 is 13 amino acids. Germline loops: CDR1 ENHRY, CDR2 SYGVKD. CDR3 loop: CAVLTSGENEQFF. CDR3 in DNA: TGTGCCGTCCTTACTAGCGGGGAGAATGAGCAGTTCTTC.

The chain uses TRBV18 and TRBJ2-5; D gene unclear. Judging by the DNA end, TRBJ2-7 fits better; the J call may be wrong. The CDR3 runs 14 residues. From germline, CDR1 is KGHSH and CDR2 LQKENI. The CDR3 loop is CASSPATPMYEQYF. CDR3 coding DNA: TGTGCCAGCTCACCTGCGACACCTATGTACGAGCAGTACTTC.

The chain recombines TRBV19 with TRBJ1-4; 8 bases are shared with TRBD1. J lost 4 bases, V lost 5 bases, and 6 bases had no gene match. Germline CDR1 LNHDA, CDR2 SQIVND (reference sequence). CDR3 length: 15 residues. The CDR3 region has the DNA TGTGCCAGTAGTGCGGGGACAGGAAATAATGAAAAACTGTTTTTT. Its protein product is CASSAGTGNNEKLFF.

The J gene is TRBJ2-3, the V gene TRBV5-6; D remains ambiguous. The CDR3 has 16 amino acids. Looked up from germline, CDR1 is SGHDT and CDR2 is YYEEEE. V was trimmed by 0 bases and J by 0 bases, leaving 11 bases between them. CDR3: CASSLGPETSTDTQYF. The CDR3 DNA sequence: TGTGCCAGCAGCTTGGGGCCGGAGACCAGCACAGATACGCAGTATTTT.

The chain joins TRBV30 to TRBJ1-1; D uncertain. Trimming removed 0 bases at V and 0 bases at J, with 2 bases between. The CDR3 loop spans 12 amino acids. The V gene's germline CDR1 is GTSNPN and CDR2 SVGIG (reference sequence). This CDR3 is CAWSVMNTEAFF. CDR3 DNA: TGTGCCTGGAGTGTTATGAACACTGAAGCTTTCTTT.

This clone was detected a few times. This sequence joins TRBV28 and TRBJ1-1, with D uncertain. V lost 6 bases to trimming and J lost 0 bases, with 17 bases between them. The CDR3 contains 16 residues. In germline, CDR1 is MDHEN, CDR2 SYDVKM. The CDR3 bases are TGTGCCAGCAGAAGGAGTGGCCGGCGGTTGAACACTGAAGCTTTCTTT. Translated: CASRRSGRRLNTEAFF. The full variable domain, in which reference TRBV28 and TRBJ1-1 provide the parts outside the CDR3, is DVKVTQSSRYLVKRTGEKVFLECVQDMDHENMFWYRQDPGLGLRLIYFSYDVKMKEKGDIPEGYSVSREKKERFSLILESASTNQTSMYLCASRRSGRRLNTEAFFGQGTRLTVV.

The chain links TRBV28 to TRBJ1-6; tentatively, D is TRBD1 (5 bases). V lost 2 bases and J lost 0, with 11 bases in between. The CDR3 totals 17 residues. Germline CDR1 reads MDHEN; CDR2 reads SYDVKM. CDR3 sequence: CASSLIRVSSYNSPLHF. DNA of the CDR3: TGTGCCAGCAGTTTAATCAGGGTGAGCTCCTATAATTCACCCCTCCACTTT.

This clone was found once. The chain employs TRBV9 and TRBJ2-5, with 8 bases that match TRBD1. The CDR3 consists of 15 residues. The V gene end was trimmed by 2 bases and the J gene end by 4 bases; junction bases not matched to a gene: 7. Germline CDR1 and CDR2: SGDLS and YYNGEE. CDR3 loop: CASSVDRGGGETQYF. The CDR3, as DNA: TGTGCCAGCAGCGTCGACAGGGGAGGTGGAGAGACCCAGTACTTC.

The rearrangement links TRBV5-4 to TRBJ1-2, with unresolved D. Germline CDR1 and CDR2: SGHNT and YYREEE (reference sequence). Trimming took off 0 bases at V and 7 bases at J, with 10 bases between the two ends. The CDR3 contains 13 residues. The CDR3 nucleotides read TGTGCCAGCAGCTTGGGCCGGGAGGCTGGCTACACCTTC. Residues: CASSLGREAGYTF.

This chain connects TRBV18 to TRBJ1-2; perhaps TRBD1 as D (5 bases). The CDR3 has 13 residues. From germline, CDR1 is KGHSH and CDR2 LQKENI. V was shortened by 2 bases and J by 6 bases, with 10 bases between the two germline ends. CDR3 amino acids: CASSPNPRDGYTF. Written as DNA, the CDR3 is TGTGCCAGCTCACCAAACCCCAGGGATGGCTACACCTTC.

This chain joins TRBV5-1 and TRBJ1-6, with 9 bases identical to TRBD1. V trimming: 1 base; J trimming: 10 bases; junction bases outside the gene matches: 6. The CDR3 totals 15 residues. Germline CDR1 SGHRS, CDR2 YFSETQ. The CDR3 sequence is CASSLSGQGRSPLHF. Here the CDR3 DNA reads TGCGCCAGCAGCTTGTCGGGACAGGGTAGATCACCCCTCCACTTT.

V gene TRBV19 combines with J gene TRBJ2-1, with 9 positions matching TRBD2. This CDR3 is 15 amino acids long. V was pared by 6 bases and J by 5 bases, with 8 bases of the junction left unmatched. Germline V gene lookup returns CDR1 LNHDA and CDR2 SQIVND (reference sequence). CDR3: CASSLGTSPNNEQFF. CDR3 nucleotides: TGTGCCAGTAGCCTTGGGACTAGCCCAAACAATGAGCAGTTCTTC.

This chain links TRBV4-3 with TRBJ1-1; perhaps TRBD1 as D (5 bases). CDR1 and CDR2 (germline): LGHNA, YSLEER. Trimming shortened V by 0 bases and J by 1 base, and 9 bases separated the two germline ends. This CDR3 region has 15 residues. CDR3 in DNA: TGCGCCAGCAGCCAAGATCAGGGTCCGAACACTGAAGCTTTCTTT. This gives the protein CASSQDQGPNTEAFF.

V gene TRBV7-9 combines with J gene TRBJ2-2, with 10 bases lining up with TRBD1. Germline V gene lookup returns CDR1 SEHNR and CDR2 FQNEAQ (reference sequence). With 5 bases clipped from V and 1 base from J, the junction kept 7 bases outside the gene matches. This CDR3 contains 17 residues. The CDR3 DNA follows: TGTGCCAGCAGCCCAAGTGGGACAGGGGTGAACACCGGGGAGCTGTTTTTT. This gives the protein CASSPSGTGVNTGELFF. The whole variable domain, remainder taken from reference TRBV7-9 and TRBJ2-2, is DTGVSQNPRHKITKRGQNVTFRCDPISEHNRLYWYRQTLGQGPEFLTYFQNEAQLEKSRLLSDRFSAERPKGSFSTLEIQRTEQGDSAMYLCASSPSGTGVNTGELFFGEGSRLTVL.